This T cell receptor (beta chain) was recorded in a study of blood T cell repertoires in COVID-19. V was clipped by 3 bases and J by 2 bases, with 14 bases between them. Germline V gene lookup returns CDR1 DFQATT and CDR2 SNEGSKA (reference sequence). This CDR3 comprises 14 residues. This table comes from immunoSEQ multiplex PCR, and its TCRdb copy is limited to in-frame clones, with some not included. The table has over 120,000 clones, 80% seen once; the top ten hold approximately 3.4%. This receptor was identified in a man aged 65-85 years who had recovered from COVID-19. V is TRBV20-1 and J is TRBJ2-7; D gene unclear. The sample taken for sequencing was peripheral blood. The CDR3 nucleotides are TGCAGTGCTAGTGATCCCCCAGGAACCTACGAGCAGTACTTC. Its protein product is CSASDPPGTYEQYF.